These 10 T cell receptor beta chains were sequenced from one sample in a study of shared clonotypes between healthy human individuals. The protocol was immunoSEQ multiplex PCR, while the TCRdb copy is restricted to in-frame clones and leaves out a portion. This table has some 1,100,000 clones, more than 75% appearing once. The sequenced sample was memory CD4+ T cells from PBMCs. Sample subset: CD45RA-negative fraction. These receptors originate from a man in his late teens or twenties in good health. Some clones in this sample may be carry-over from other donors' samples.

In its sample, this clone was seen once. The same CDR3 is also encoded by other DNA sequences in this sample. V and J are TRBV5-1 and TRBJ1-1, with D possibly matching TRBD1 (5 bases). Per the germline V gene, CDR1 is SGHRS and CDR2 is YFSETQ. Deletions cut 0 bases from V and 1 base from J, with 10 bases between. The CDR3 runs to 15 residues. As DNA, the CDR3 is TGCGCCAGCAGCTTGGGTGTCAGGGAGAACACTGAAGCTTTCTTT. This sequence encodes CASSLGVRENTEAFF.

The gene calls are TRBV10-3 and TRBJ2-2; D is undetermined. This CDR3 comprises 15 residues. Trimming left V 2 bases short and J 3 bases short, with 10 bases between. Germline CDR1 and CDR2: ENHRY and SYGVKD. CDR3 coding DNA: TGTGCCATCAGTGAGACTGGCGGAGACACCGGGGAGCTGTTTTTT. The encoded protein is CAISETGGDTGELFF.

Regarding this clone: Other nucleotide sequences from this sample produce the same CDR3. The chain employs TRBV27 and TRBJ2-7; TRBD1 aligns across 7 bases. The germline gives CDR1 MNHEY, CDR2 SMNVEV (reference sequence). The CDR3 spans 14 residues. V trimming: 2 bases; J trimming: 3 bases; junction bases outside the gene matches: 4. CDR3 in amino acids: CASSLGDRGYEQYF. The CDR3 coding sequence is TGTGCCAGCAGTTTAGGGGACAGAGGCTACGAGCAGTACTTC.

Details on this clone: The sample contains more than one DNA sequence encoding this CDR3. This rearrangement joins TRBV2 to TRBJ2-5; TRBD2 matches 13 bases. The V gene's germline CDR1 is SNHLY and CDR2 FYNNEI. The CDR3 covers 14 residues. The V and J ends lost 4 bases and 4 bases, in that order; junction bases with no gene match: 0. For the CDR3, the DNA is TGTGCCAGCAGTGGACTAGCGGGGGGAGAGACCCAGTACTTC. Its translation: CASSGLAGGETQYF. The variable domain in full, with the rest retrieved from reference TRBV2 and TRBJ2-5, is EPEVTQTPSHQVTQMGQEVILRCVPISNHLYFYWYRQILGQKVEFLVSFYNNEISEKSEIFDDQFSVERPDGSNFTLKIRSTKLEDSAMYFCASSGLAGGETQYFGPGTRLLVL.

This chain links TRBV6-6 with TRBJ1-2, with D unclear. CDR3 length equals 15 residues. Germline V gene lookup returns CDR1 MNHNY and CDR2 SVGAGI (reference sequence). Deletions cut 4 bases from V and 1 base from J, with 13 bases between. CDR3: CASSSKGGVNYGYTF. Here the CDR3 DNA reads TGTGCCAGCAGTTCTAAGGGCGGGGTTAACTATGGCTACACCTTC.

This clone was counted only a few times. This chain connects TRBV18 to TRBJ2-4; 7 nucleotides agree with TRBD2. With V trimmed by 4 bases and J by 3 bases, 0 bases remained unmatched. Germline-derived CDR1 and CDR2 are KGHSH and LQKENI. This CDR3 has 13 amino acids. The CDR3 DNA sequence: TGTGCCAGCTCACGGGAGGGCAAAAACATTCAGTACTTC. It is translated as CASSREGKNIQYF.

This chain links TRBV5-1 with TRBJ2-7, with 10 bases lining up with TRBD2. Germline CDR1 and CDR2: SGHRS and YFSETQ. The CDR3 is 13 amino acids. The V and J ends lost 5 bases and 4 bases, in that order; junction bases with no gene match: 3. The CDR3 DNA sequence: TGCGCCAGCAGACCGGGACTAGCGTACGAGCAGTACTTC. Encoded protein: CASRPGLAYEQYF.

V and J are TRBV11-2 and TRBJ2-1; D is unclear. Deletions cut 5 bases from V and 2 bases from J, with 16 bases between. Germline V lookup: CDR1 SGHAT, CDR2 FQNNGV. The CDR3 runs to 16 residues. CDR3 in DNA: TGTGCCAGCAGCCCCGGTAGCACGAGGACCTACAATGAGCAGTTCTTC. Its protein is CASSPGSTRTYNEQFF.

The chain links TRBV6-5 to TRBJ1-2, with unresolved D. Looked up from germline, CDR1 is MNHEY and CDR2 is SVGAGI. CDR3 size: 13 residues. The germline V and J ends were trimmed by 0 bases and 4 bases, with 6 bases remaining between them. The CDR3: CASSYSIAYGYTF. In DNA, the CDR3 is TGTGCCAGCAGTTACTCGATCGCCTATGGCTACACCTTC.

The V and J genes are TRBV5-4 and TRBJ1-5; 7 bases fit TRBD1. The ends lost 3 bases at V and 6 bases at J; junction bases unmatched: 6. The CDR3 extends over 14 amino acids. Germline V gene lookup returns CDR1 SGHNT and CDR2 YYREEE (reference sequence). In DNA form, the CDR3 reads TGTGCCAGCAGCTCCGGACAGGTCGGTCAGCCCCAGCATTTT. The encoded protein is CASSSGQVGQPQHF. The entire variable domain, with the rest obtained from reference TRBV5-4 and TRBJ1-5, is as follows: ETGVTQSPTHLIKTRGQQVTLRCSSQSGHNTVSWYQQALGQGPQFIFQYYREEENGRGNFPPRFSGLQFPNYSSELNVNALELDDSALYLCASSSGQVGQPQHFGDGTRLSIL.